This T cell receptor (beta chain) was sequenced in a study of T cell repertoires in cytomegalovirus infection. Study as a whole: Selected CMV epitopes included recently identified HLA-C-restricted ones as well as well-studied HLA-B-restricted ones. Public TCR beta signatures indicated both CMV infection and matching HLA type.

TCRdb called the reads again in MiXCR, with one record for every CDR3 protein. The sample lists 830,000 or so distinct CDR3 sequences; approximately 32% were seen once. V gave up 8 bases and J gave up 6 bases, with 21 bases separating them. There are 15 residues in the CDR3. CDR1 and CDR2 (germline): SGHVS, FNYEAQ. Worth noting for this clonotype: The antigen is undetermined.

Study-level findings and limits: Public TCR beta family frequency separated CMV-and-HLA carriers, including in an independent cohort. In two of eight donors, the top clonotype was HLA-C-restricted CMV-specific.

Sequencing used cultured CD8+ T cells from PBMCs, obtained from culture after CMV antigen stimulation. The chain uses TRBV7-6 and TRBJ2-3, with unresolved D. This sequence was found in a human donor in good health (CMV status not recorded). Some clones in this sample may be carry-over from other donors' samples. In DNA, the CDR3 is TGTGCCAGCCCATTAGACCTCAACGCCGGGGATACGCAGTATTTT. Protein sequence: CASPLDLNAGDTQYF.